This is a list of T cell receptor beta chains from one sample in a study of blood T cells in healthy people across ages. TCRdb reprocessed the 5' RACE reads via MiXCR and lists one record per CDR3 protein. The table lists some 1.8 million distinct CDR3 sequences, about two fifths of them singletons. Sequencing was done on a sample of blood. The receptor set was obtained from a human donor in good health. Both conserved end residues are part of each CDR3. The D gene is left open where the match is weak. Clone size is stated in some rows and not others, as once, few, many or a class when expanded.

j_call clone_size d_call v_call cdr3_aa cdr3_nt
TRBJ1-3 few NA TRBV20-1 CSALPGTAGTTIYF TGCAGTGCCCTCCCCGGGACCGCCGGGACCACCATATATTTT
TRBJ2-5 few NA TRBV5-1 CASSLVASLEETQYF TGCGCCAGCAGCTTGGTTGCCAGCCTCGAAGAGACCCAGTACTTC
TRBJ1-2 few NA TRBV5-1 CASSWVGGMNYGYTF TGCGCCAGCAGCTGGGTCGGAGGGATGAACTATGGCTACACCTTC
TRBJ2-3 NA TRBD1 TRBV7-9 CASRRTTGEITDTQYF TGTGCCAGCAGACGTACGACAGGGGAGATCACAGATACGCAGTATTTT
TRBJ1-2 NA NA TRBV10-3 CAISGEQSNYGYTF TGTGCCATCAGTGGGGAACAGTCTAACTATGGCTACACCTTC
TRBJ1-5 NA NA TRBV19 CASSVGAGYQPQHF TGTGCCAGTTCCGTTGGGGCGGGGTATCAGCCCCAGCATTTT
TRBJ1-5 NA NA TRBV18 CASSPRKAGNNQPQHF TGTGCCAGCTCACCGCGCAAGGCAGGGAACAATCAGCCCCAGCATTTT
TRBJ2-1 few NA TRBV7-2 CASSLGVPYNEQFF TGTGCCAGCAGCTTAGGGGTTCCCTACAATGAGCAGTTCTTC
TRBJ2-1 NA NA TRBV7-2 CASSPPSYDNEQFF TGTGCCAGCAGCCCCCCCTCATATGACAATGAGCAGTTCTTC
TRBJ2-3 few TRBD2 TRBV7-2 CASTKLAGPRTDTQYF TGTGCCAGCACCAAACTAGCGGGGCCCCGCACAGATACGCAGTATTTT
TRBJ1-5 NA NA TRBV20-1 CSATHETPFQPQHF TGCAGTGCTACACACGAAACCCCCTTCCAGCCCCAGCATTTT
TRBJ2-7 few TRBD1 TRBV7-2 CASSWLPGQGYEQYF TGTGCCAGCAGCTGGCTCCCGGGACAGGGTTACGAGCAGTACTTC
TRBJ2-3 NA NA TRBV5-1 CASALQGTDTQYF TGCGCCAGCGCCTTGCAGGGCACAGATACGCAGTATTTT
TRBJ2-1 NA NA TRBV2 CVSSGSANEQFF TGTGTCAGCAGTGGTTCGGCCAATGAGCAGTTCTTC
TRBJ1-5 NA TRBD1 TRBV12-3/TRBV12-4 CAGSSGTGDNQPQHF TGTGCCGGCAGTTCCGGGACAGGGGACAATCAGCCCCAGCATTTT
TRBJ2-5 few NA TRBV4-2 CASSQDLMRIQETQYF TGTGCCAGCAGCCAAGATCTCATGCGGATACAAGAGACCCAGTACTTC
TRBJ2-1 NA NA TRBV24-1 CATSDPSGPGNEQFF TGTGCCACCAGTGACCCCAGCGGGCCGGGTAATGAGCAGTTCTTC
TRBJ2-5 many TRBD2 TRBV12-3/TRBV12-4 CASRRGGQETQYF TGTGCCAGCCGCCGGGGGGGACAAGAGACCCAGTACTTC
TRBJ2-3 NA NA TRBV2 CASAASLGVDTQYF TGTGCCAGCGCAGCTAGCCTGGGGGTAGATACGCAGTATTTT
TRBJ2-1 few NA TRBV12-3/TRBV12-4 CASAHGLALFF TGTGCCAGCGCGCATGGTCTAGCCCTGTTCTTC
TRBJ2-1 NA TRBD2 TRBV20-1 CSAAHLRGVYNEQFF TGCAGTGCAGCTCACTTGCGGGGGGTTTACAATGAGCAGTTCTTC
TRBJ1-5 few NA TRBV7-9 CASSLDSGSYQPQHF TGTGCCAGCAGCTTAGATTCGGGGTCTTATCAGCCCCAGCATTTT
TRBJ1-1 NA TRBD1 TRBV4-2 CASGLQEGAGPEAFF TGTGCCAGCGGCCTACAAGAGGGGGCAGGCCCTGAAGCTTTCTTT
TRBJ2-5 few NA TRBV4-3 CASSPDSRETQYF TGCGCCAGCAGCCCAGATTCACGAGAGACCCAGTACTTC
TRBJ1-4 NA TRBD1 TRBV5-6 CASSLAGTGAEKLFF TGTGCCAGCAGCTTGGCGGGGACAGGGGCCGAAAAACTGTTTTTT
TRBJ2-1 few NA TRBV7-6 CASSPWVADRDRAYNEQFF TGTGCCAGCAGCCCATGGGTCGCTGATAGGGACCGGGCTTACAATGAGCAGTTCTTC
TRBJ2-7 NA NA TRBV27 CARTRIYEQYF TGTGCCAGAACGCGAATCTACGAGCAGTACTTC
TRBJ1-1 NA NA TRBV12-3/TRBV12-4 CASSFNGELEAFF TGTGCCAGCAGTTTCAACGGTGAGCTTGAAGCTTTCTTT